This T cell receptor beta chain was found in a study of OX40 agonist ivuxolimab in advanced cancers. About the investigation overall: Ivuxolimab was an agonistic, fully human IgG2 monoclonal antibody directed against OX40 (CD134), a costimulatory receptor. The point of sequencing TCRbeta in the periphery was to test whether ivuxolimab changed TCR sequence diversity and drove clonal T-cell expansion. Of the 50 to 55 patients in dose escalation, 19 had hepatocellular carcinoma, roughly 15 had melanoma, 9 had renal cell carcinoma and 9 had head and neck cancer. Patients were allowed to have had prior anti-PD-1, anti-PD-L1 or anti-CTLA-4 therapy, and approximately 43% of the dose-escalation patients had previously received checkpoint inhibitors. Partial responses occurred in three dose-escalation patients, of whom one had hepatocellular carcinoma and two had cutaneous melanoma. Intravenous ivuxolimab was administered to patients every 2 weeks at six dose levels: 0.01, 0.1, 0.3, 1.5, 3 and 10 mg/kg. A male proportion of around 80% and a mean age of approximately 60 years, ranging from roughly 23 to 80, were recorded for the dose-escalation cohort. The paper covers the monotherapy dose-escalation part of the phase I ivuxolimab trial, which included N of about 56 patients.

The CDR3 runs 13 residues from the cysteine to the phenylalanine. The DNA shown is the 39-base CDR3, in frame from base 1. Sequences SEHNR (CDR1) and FQNEAQ (CDR2) are obtained from the germline V gene (reference sequence). V is cut by 3 bases and J by 5 bases, and the space between the germline ends is 11 bases. For sequencing of the TCRbeta CDR3 region, genomic DNA was extracted from the sorted cells. The immunoSEQ Assay was used to sequence the TCRbeta CDR3 regions. Entries here come from immuneACCESS through TCRdb and include only in-frame sequences with V and J called. Some clones fail to appear in such tables; in the studies checked, an unresolved V gene covers under half of the shortfall, and the cause of the remainder is unknown. The sample has about 61,000 clones on record, 92% of them singletons. The ten largest make up around 25% of the sample. Patients with a history of autoimmune disease or receiving systemic immunosuppression were excluded from the trial. Peripheral blood for TCR sequencing was collected from all dose cohorts at baseline, on cycle 4 day 1, and on cycle 7 day 1. The samples were taken from a phase I, first-in-human, multicenter, open-label dose-escalation trial of ivuxolimab. Adults with locally advanced or metastatic melanoma, renal cell carcinoma, hepatocellular carcinoma or head and neck squamous cell carcinoma were enrolled in the trial. Before TCR sequencing, CD4+ T cells and CD8+ T cells were sorted from peripheral blood as separate populations.

Of note for this clone: Its antigen is unknown. Per-nucleotide qualities are absent, and no much larger clonotype sits a single base away.

General study outcomes and caveats: Low levels of normalized T-cell clonal expansion were also seen in some nonresponding patients. At doses of 0.1 to 3.0 mg/kg, clonal expansion of both CD4+ and CD8+ blood T cells was observed from baseline to week 6. After ivuxolimab, more expanded clones were found on average in CD8+ T cells than in CD4+ T cells. In the 0.1-3.0 mg/kg groups, partial responders had among the lowest normalized peripheral clonal expansion, particularly in CD8+ T cells. Antigen specificity was not determined for the clonally expanded peripheral T cells.

This specimen consisted of CD4+ or CD8+ T cells sorted from blood, obtained in a trial of the OX40 agonist ivuxolimab. The chain joins TRBV7-9 to TRBJ2-7; the D gene lacks a confident call. This TCR was sampled from an adult with an advanced solid tumor such as melanoma, head and neck, liver or kidney cancer. The CDR3 protein is CASSFALGHEQYF. The nucleotide sequence is given as TGTGCCAGCAGCTTCGCACTTGGACACGAGCAGTACTTC. With all but the CDR3 taken from the reference TRBV7-9 and TRBJ2-7 genes, the full variable domain is: DTGVSQNPRHKITKRGQNVTFRCDPISEHNRLYWYRQTLGQGPEFLTYFQNEAQLEKSRLLSDRFSAERPKGSFSTLEIQRTEQGDSAMYLCASSFALGHEQYFGPGTRLTVT.